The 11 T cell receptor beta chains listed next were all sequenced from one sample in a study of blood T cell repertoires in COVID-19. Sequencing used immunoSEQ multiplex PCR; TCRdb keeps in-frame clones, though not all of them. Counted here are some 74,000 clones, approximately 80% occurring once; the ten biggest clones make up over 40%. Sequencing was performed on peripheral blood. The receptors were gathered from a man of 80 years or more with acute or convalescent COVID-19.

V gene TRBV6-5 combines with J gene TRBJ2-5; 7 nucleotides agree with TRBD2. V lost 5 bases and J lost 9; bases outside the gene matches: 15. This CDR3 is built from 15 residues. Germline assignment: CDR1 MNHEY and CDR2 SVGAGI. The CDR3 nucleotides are TGTGCCAGCAGTCCGACCGGGACTATGGGTTTGGCCCAGTACTTC. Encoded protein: CASSPTGTMGLAQYF.

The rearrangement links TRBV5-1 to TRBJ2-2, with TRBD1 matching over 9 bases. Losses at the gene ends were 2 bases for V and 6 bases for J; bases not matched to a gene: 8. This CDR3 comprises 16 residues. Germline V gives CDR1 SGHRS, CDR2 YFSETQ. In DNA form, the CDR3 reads TGCGCCAGCAGCTTTCCGGGACAGGGAGCGTCCGGGGAGCTGTTTTTT. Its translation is CASSFPGQGASGELFF.

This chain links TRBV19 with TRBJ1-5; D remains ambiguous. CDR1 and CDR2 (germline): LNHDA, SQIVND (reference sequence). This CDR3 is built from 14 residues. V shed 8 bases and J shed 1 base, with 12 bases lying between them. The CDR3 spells CASASPGSNQPQHF. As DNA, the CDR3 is TGTGCCAGTGCTTCTCCGGGGAGCAATCAGCCCCAGCATTTT.

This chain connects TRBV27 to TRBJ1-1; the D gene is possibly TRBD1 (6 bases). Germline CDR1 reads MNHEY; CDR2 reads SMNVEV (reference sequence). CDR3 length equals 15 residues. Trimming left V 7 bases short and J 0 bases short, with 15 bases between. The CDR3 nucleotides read TGTGCCAGCAAAACTACAGGGAACCTGAACACTGAAGCTTTCTTT. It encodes CASKTTGNLNTEAFF.

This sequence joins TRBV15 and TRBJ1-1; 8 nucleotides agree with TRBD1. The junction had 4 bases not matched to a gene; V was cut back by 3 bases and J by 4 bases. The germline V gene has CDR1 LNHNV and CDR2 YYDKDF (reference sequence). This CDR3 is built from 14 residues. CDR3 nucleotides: TGTGCCACCAGCAGCGGACAGGGTGGCACTGAAGCTTTCTTT. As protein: CATSSGQGGTEAFF.

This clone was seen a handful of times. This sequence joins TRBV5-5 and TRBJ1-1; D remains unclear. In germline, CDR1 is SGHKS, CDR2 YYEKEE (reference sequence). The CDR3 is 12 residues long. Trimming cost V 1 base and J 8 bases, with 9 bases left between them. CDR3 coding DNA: TGTGCCAGCAGCTTGTGGGCAGCCGAAGCTTTCTTT. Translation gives CASSLWAAEAFF.

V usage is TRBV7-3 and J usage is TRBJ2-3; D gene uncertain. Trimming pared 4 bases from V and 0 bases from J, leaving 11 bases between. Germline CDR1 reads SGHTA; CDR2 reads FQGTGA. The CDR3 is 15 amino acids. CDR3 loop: CASSSARGSTDTQYF. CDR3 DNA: TGTGCCAGCAGCTCCGCTAGAGGTAGCACAGATACGCAGTATTTT.

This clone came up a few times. The CDR3 is CASSPWTSRREDTQYF. As DNA, the CDR3 is TGCGCCAGCAGCCCTTGGACTAGCCGCCGTGAGGATACGCAGTATTTT. This chain connects TRBV4-1 to TRBJ2-3, with 8 bases matching TRBD2. The CDR3 contains 16 residues. The J segment lost 6 bases and the V segment lost 4 bases, leaving 12 bases of the junction unmatched. Germline CDR1 and CDR2: MGHRA and YSYEKL.

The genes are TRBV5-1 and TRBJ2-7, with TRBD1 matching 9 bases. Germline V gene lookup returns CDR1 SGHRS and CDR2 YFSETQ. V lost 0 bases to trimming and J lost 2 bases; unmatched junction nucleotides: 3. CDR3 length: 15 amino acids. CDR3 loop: CASSLGDRETYEQYF. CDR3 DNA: TGCGCCAGCAGCTTGGGGGACAGGGAAACCTACGAGCAGTACTTC.

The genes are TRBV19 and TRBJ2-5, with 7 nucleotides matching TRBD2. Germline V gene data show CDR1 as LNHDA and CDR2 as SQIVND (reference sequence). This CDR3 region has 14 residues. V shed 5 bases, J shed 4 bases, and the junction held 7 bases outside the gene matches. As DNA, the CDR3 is TGTGCCAGTAGTGTAACTAGCGCTGCAGAGACCCAGTACTTC. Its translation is CASSVTSAAETQYF.

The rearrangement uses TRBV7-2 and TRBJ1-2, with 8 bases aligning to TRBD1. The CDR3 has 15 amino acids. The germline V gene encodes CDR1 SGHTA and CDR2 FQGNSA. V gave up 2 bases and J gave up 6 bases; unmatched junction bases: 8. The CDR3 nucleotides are TGTGCCAGCAGCTTACCCCAGGGGGCGAAGAATGGCTACACCTTC. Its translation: CASSLPQGAKNGYTF.